A single sample is the source of the 23 T cell receptor beta chains below, sequenced in a study of OX40 agonist ivuxolimab in advanced cancers. Measured with immunoSEQ multiplex PCR; TCRdb has only the in-frame clones, and not every one. This repertoire shows around 34,000 clones, approximately 81% found once; its top ten account for approximately 1.4%. The source material was CD4+ or CD8+ T cells sorted from blood, sampled in a trial of the OX40 agonist ivuxolimab. Receptors were obtained from an adult with an advanced solid tumor such as melanoma, head and neck, liver or kidney cancer.

CDR3 protein: CSVEQGPANTGELFF. The DNA for the CDR3 is TGCAGCGTTGAACAGGGGCCTGCGAACACCGGGGAGCTGTTTTTT. V and J are TRBV29-1 and TRBJ2-2; perhaps TRBD1 as D (6 bases). Germline V gene data show CDR1 as SQVTM and CDR2 as ANQGSEA. Trimming cost V 2 bases and J 0 bases, with 10 bases left between them. The CDR3 is made up of 15 amino acids.

The chain uses TRBV27 and TRBJ1-6, with D possibly TRBD1 on 5 matching bases. The V gene lost 9 bases and the J gene lost 7 bases, with 10 bases spanning the gap. From germline, CDR1 is MNHEY and CDR2 SMNVEV (reference sequence). The CDR3 runs to 12 residues. The CDR3 loop reads CASSGGNSPLHF. CDR3 nucleotides: TGTGCCAGTAGTGGGGGGAATTCACCCCTCCACTTT.

The chain carries TRBV27 and TRBJ2-7; TRBD2 agrees at 12 bases. Germline V gives CDR1 MNHEY, CDR2 SMNVEV (reference sequence). CDR3 size: 17 residues. With 5 bases clipped from V and 5 bases from J, the junction kept 13 bases outside the gene matches. CDR3 nucleotides: TGTGCCAGCAGTGCCCACGGACTAGCGGGAAGAACGCACGAGCAGTACTTC. Amino acids: CASSAHGLAGRTHEQYF.

V and J are TRBV7-2 and TRBJ2-7, with D perhaps matching TRBD2 (6 bases). The germline V and J ends were trimmed by 0 bases and 4 bases, with 7 bases remaining between them. In germline, CDR1 is SGHTA, CDR2 FQGNSA. The CDR3 is made up of 13 amino acids. CDR3: CASSLAGGYEQYF. CDR3 sequence (DNA): TGTGCCAGCAGCTTAGCCGGGGGATACGAGCAGTACTTC.

The rearrangement uses TRBV4-1 and TRBJ1-2, with 7 nucleotides matching TRBD1. This CDR3 spans 13 amino acids. Germline CDR1 MGHRA, CDR2 YSYEKL. The V segment lost 3 bases and the J segment 5 bases; nucleotides outside the gene matches: 3. CDR3 region: CASSQGQNYGYTF. CDR3 nucleotides: TGCGCCAGCAGCCAGGGACAGAATTATGGCTACACCTTC.

This clone came up once. The chain combines TRBV5-8 with TRBJ2-7, with 11 bases fitting TRBD2. The ends lost 1 base at V and 5 bases at J; junction bases unmatched: 11. This CDR3 region has 17 residues. CDR1 is SGHTS, CDR2 YDEGEE, per germline. In DNA, the CDR3 is TGTGCCAGCAGCTTGAACCTTGGACTAGCGGGTGCCCACGAGCAGTACTTC. Translated: CASSLNLGLAGAHEQYF. Using reference TRBV5-8 and TRBJ2-7 for the parts outside the CDR3, the full variable domain is EAGVTQSPTHLIKTRGQQATLRCSPISGHTSVYWYQQALGLGLQFLLWYDEGEERNRGNFPPRFSGRQFPNYSSELNVNALELEDSALYLCASSLNLGLAGAHEQYFGPGTRLTVT.

The chain combines TRBV10-3 with TRBJ1-5; weak D call: TRBD1 (5 bases). V lost 4 bases, J lost 5 bases, and 12 bases lay in between. Germline V gene lookup returns CDR1 ENHRY and CDR2 SYGVKD. This CDR3 comprises 14 residues. The CDR3 bases are TGTGCCATCAGTGGGGACCGAGGGGATCAGCCCCAGCATTTT. Protein: CAISGDRGDQPQHF.

The V and J genes are TRBV7-9 and TRBJ1-4; D possibly corresponds to TRBD1 (5 bases). Looked up from germline, CDR1 is SEHNR and CDR2 is FQNEAQ (reference sequence). The CDR3 is 16 amino acids. V dropped 1 base and J dropped 5 bases, with 14 bases sitting between them. CDR3 residues: CASSLGGAGWNEKLFF. DNA of the CDR3: TGTGCCAGCAGCTTAGGTGGGGCAGGGTGGAATGAAAAACTGTTTTTT.

The chain couples TRBV18 to TRBJ1-2; possible D gene TRBD1, 6 bases. V was clipped by 0 bases and J by 4 bases, with 12 bases between them. The V gene's germline CDR1 is KGHSH and CDR2 LQKENI. The CDR3 has 15 amino acids. CDR3 sequence reads: CASSPPSLGGYGYTF. CDR3 bases: TGTGCCAGCTCACCACCATCGTTAGGGGGCTATGGCTACACCTTC.

The rearrangement joins TRBV9 to TRBJ2-5, with D unresolved. V was clipped by 0 bases and J by 5 bases, with 8 bases between them. The CDR3 totals 13 residues. Germline V gene data show CDR1 as SGDLS and CDR2 as YYNGEE. The CDR3 here is CASSVGGSETQYF. The DNA of the CDR3 is TGTGCCAGCAGCGTAGGGGGTTCCGAGACCCAGTACTTC.

The chain links TRBV7-2 to TRBJ1-5; D is perhaps TRBD1 (6 bases). Trimming removed 4 bases from V and 1 base from J, with 11 bases in between. This CDR3 is built from 15 residues. Germline loops: CDR1 SGHTA, CDR2 FQGNSA. The CDR3 sequence is CASSSGGTSNQPQHF. CDR3 bases: TGTGCCAGCAGCTCAGGAGGGACAAGCAATCAGCCCCAGCATTTT.

The V and J genes are TRBV11-2 and TRBJ2-3; D gene ambiguous. V lost 2 bases and J lost 5, with 11 bases in between. Germline V gives CDR1 SGHAT, CDR2 FQNNGV. The CDR3 contains 14 residues. The CDR3 DNA sequence: TGTGCCAGCAGCTTAAGTGGCGCCGAAGATACGCAGTATTTT. Its protein product is CASSLSGAEDTQYF.

V is TRBV5-6 and J is TRBJ2-2; D ambiguous. Trimming took off 0 bases at V and 1 base at J, with 4 bases between the two ends. Germline CDR1 reads SGHDT; CDR2 reads YYEEEE. The CDR3 extends over 14 amino acids. CDR3 loop: CASSLVLNTGELFF. The CDR3 DNA reads as TGTGCCAGCAGCTTGGTCTTGAACACCGGGGAGCTGTTTTTT. The variable domain in full, completed from reference TRBV5-6 and TRBJ2-2, reads DAGVTQSPTHLIKTRGQQVTLRCSPKSGHDTVSWYQQALGQGPQFIFQYYEEEERQRGNFPDRFSGHQFPNYSSELNVNALLLGDSALYLCASSLVLNTGELFFGEGSRLTVL.

This clone was picked up a small number of times. The V and J genes are TRBV6-6 and TRBJ1-2; TRBD1 matches 7 bases. The CDR3 length is 14 residues. The V gene's germline CDR1 is MNHNY and CDR2 SVGAGI (reference sequence). Unmatched junction bases numbered 5, after V lost 3 bases and J lost 4 bases. The CDR3 nucleotides are TGTGCCAGCAGTTATATGGGACAGAGCTATGGCTACACCTTC. Its translation is CASSYMGQSYGYTF.

The chain combines TRBV27 with TRBJ2-1; 8 bases match TRBD2. Germline lookup yields CDR1 MNHEY and CDR2 SMNVEV (reference sequence). The CDR3 sequence is 15 residues long. V was clipped by 5 bases and J by 4 bases; unmatched bases: 7. The DNA of the CDR3 is TGTGCCAGCAGTCCTCGGGAGGGACAATACAATGAGCAGTTCTTC. As protein: CASSPREGQYNEQFF.

The chain combines TRBV6-5 with TRBJ1-4; D unclear. Germline assignment: CDR1 MNHEY and CDR2 SVGAGI. Trimming removed 0 bases at V and 7 bases at J, with 9 bases between. This CDR3 spans 14 amino acids. The CDR3 protein is CASSYSGNGEKLFF. The DNA for the CDR3 is TGTGCCAGCAGTTACTCAGGGAACGGTGAAAAACTGTTTTTT.

The gene calls are TRBV28 and TRBJ1-1; D call uncertain. The CDR3 is 15 amino acids. Per the germline V gene, CDR1 is MDHEN and CDR2 is SYDVKM. Trimming pared 5 bases from V and 1 base from J, leaving 14 bases between. CDR3 residues: CASSPPILSNTEAFF. CDR3 nucleotide sequence: TGTGCCAGCAGTCCACCGATTCTATCGAACACTGAAGCTTTCTTT.

The chain carries TRBV6-1 and TRBJ1-5; D not certain. The length of the CDR3 is 13 residues. Per germline, CDR1 MNHNS and CDR2 SASEGT. Trimming took off 2 bases at V and 4 bases at J, with 6 bases between the two ends. CDR3 bases: TGTGCCAGCAGTGAACGCCCTAATCAGCCCCAGCATTTT. Encoded protein: CASSERPNQPQHF.

The chain carries TRBV11-2 and TRBJ2-1, with TRBD2 matching 11 bases. Germline V gene sequence: CDR1 SGHAT, CDR2 FQNNGV. The V gene end was trimmed by 5 bases and the J gene end by 6 bases; junction bases not matched to a gene: 15. CDR3 length equals 18 residues. CDR3 sequence: CASSPRAIAGGPFNEQFF. In DNA, the CDR3 is TGTGCCAGCAGCCCTAGGGCCATAGCGGGAGGGCCTTTCAATGAGCAGTTCTTC.

The chain couples TRBV4-1 to TRBJ2-3; the D gene is possibly TRBD2 (6 bases). V was shortened by 4 bases and J by 6 bases, with 17 bases between the two germline ends. The germline CDR1 and CDR2 sequences are MGHRA and YSYEKL. The CDR3 sequence is 15 residues long. In DNA form, the CDR3 reads TGCGCCAGCAGCCCTCCTCTAGGCGGGGTGGATACGCAGTATTTT. Translation gives CASSPPLGGVDTQYF.

This CDR3 is CASRTLLYGYTF. DNA for the CDR3: TGTGCCAGCAGAACTCTTCTCTATGGCTACACCTTC. The rearrangement uses TRBV6-5 and TRBJ1-2; D unresolved. Germline V gene lookup returns CDR1 MNHEY and CDR2 SVGAGI. Trimming cost V 6 bases and J 4 bases, with 9 bases left between them. This CDR3 is built from 12 residues.

V and J are TRBV28 and TRBJ2-7, with D perhaps TRBD1 or TRBD2 (5 bases each). Germline V gene sequence: CDR1 MDHEN, CDR2 SYDVKM. The CDR3 length is 15 residues. V shed 6 bases and J shed 1 base, with 16 bases lying between them. CDR3 protein: CASSRRDGLSYEQYF. In nucleotides, the CDR3 is TGTGCCAGCAGCCGCCGGGACGGATTATCCTACGAGCAGTACTTC.

The V and J genes are TRBV11-3 and TRBJ2-7, with D perhaps TRBD1 or TRBD2 (5 bases each). Germline V gene sequence: CDR1 SGHNT, CDR2 YENEEA. The V and J ends lost 5 bases and 6 bases respectively, with 11 bases between them. The CDR3 runs to 12 residues. CDR3 region: CASSPGTSEQYF. In DNA, the CDR3 is TGTGCCAGCAGCCCGGGGACCTCCGAGCAGTACTTC.